This T cell receptor beta chain is from a study of beta chain features in type 1 diabetes. Sorted CD4+ subsets: naive, central memory, regulatory, stem cell-like memory (CD45RO/CCR7/CD25/CD127/CD95/CD27 panel). This clone has only a few counts. Its specificity is unknown. General study results and limits: Among patients with Type 1 diabetes, TCRB CDR3s were moderately but significantly shorter in every one of the four CD4+ subsets.

The investigators reverse transcribed all of the isolated RNA, so they sequenced expressed TCRB transcripts. TCRdb's table, derived via immunoSEQ multiplex PCR, lists solely in-frame clones and lacks some. The sample shows under 300,000 clones, 25% to 35% of them seen only once. Sequencing was done on a sample of central memory CD4+ T cells from blood. This TCR came from a man younger than 45 in good health.

DNA for the CDR3: TGCGCCAGCAGCGAGAGGGGGCTAGCCGACTTATCCTACGAGCAGTACTTC. It is translated as CASSERGLADLSYEQYF. The chain carries TRBV23-1 and TRBJ2-7, with 7 nucleotides matching TRBD1. TRBV23-1 is filed as an ORF, its function uncertain. This CDR3 is 17 amino acids long. J gave up 1 base and V 6 bases, and 15 bases lay outside the gene matches.